This TCR beta chain was sequenced in a study of T cell responses to AZD1222 COVID-19 vaccine. Study findings and constraints: Dominant CD4 TCR responses targeted spike regions 160-218 and 743-854. Repertoires in all cases were sampled only once the peak T cell response had passed. Spike-specific TCR breadth and depth grew following two AZD1222 doses.

The table came from immunoSEQ multiplex PCR; TCRdb's copy has only in-frame clones and leaves some out. Of approximately 190,000 clones in the sample, around 94% are singletons; the top ten hold 3.5% to 4%. With regard to this clone: The antigen remains unidentified.

This CDR3 has 15 residues. CDR1 is GTSNPN, CDR2 SVGIG, per germline (reference sequence). With V trimmed by 0 bases and J by 2 bases, 7 bases remained unmatched. The source material was peripheral blood, sampled 28 days after the second dose of the MenACWY control vaccine. This receptor was obtained from an adult who received the MenACWY meningococcal vaccine as a control. The chain carries TRBV30 and TRBJ2-7; 7 bases align to TRBD2. This CDR3 reads CAWSVGRGRTYEQYF. As DNA, the CDR3 is TGTGCCTGGAGTGTAGGGAGGGGCAGGACCTACGAGCAGTACTTC.